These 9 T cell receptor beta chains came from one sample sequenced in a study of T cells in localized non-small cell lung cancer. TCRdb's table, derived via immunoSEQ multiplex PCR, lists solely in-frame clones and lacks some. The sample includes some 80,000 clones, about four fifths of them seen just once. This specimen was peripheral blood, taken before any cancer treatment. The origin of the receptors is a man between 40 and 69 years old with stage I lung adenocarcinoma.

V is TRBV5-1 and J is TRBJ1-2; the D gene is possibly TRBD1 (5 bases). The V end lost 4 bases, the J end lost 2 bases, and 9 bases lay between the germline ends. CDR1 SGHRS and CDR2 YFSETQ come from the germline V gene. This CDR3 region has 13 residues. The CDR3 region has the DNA TGCGCCAGCAGCGGGCAGGGAAACTATGGCTACACCTTC. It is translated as CASSGQGNYGYTF. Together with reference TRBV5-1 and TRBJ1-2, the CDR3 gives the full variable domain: KAGVTQTPRYLIKTRGQQVTLSCSPISGHRSVSWYQQTPGQGLQFLFEYFSETQRNKGNFPGRFSGRQFSNSRSEMNVSTLELGDSALYLCASSGQGNYGYTFGSGTRLTVV.

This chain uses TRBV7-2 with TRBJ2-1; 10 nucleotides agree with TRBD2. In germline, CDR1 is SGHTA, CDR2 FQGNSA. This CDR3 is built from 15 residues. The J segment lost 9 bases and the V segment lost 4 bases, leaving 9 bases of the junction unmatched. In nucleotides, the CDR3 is TGTGCCAGCAGCTCCGACAGCGGGAGGGTATTTGAGCAGTTCTTC. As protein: CASSSDSGRVFEQFF.

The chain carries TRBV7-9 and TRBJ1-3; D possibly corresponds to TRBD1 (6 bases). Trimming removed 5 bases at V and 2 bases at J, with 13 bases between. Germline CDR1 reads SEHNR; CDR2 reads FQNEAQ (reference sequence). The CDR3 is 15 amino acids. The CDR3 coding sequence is TGTGCCAGCAGCGACCTAGGGGGGCCTGGAAACACCATATATTTT. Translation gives CASSDLGGPGNTIYF.

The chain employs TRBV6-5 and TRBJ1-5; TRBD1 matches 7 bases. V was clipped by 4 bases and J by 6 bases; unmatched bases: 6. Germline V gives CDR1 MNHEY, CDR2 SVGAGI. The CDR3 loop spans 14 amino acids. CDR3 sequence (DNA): TGTGCCAGCAGTTTGACAGGGTCAGGTCAGCCCCAGCATTTT. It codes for CASSLTGSGQPQHF.

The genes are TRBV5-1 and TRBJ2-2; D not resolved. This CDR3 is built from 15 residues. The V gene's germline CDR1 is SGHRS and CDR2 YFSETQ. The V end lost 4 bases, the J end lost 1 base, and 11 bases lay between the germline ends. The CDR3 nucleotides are TGCGCCAGCAGCCCCACCTGGGGGAACACCGGGGAGCTGTTTTTT. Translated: CASSPTWGNTGELFF.

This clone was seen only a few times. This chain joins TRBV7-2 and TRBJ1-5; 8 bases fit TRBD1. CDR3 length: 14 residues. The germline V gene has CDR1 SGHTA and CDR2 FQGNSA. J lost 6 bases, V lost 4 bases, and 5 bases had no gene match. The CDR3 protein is CASSSGQGGQPQHF. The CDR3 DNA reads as TGTGCCAGCAGCTCCGGACAGGGCGGTCAGCCCCAGCATTTT.

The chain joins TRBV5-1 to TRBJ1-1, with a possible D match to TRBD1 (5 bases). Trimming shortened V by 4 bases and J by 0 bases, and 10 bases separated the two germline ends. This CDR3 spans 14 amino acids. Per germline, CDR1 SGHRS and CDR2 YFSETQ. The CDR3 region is CASSTDTLNTEAFF. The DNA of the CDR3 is TGCGCCAGCAGCACGGACACTTTGAACACTGAAGCTTTCTTT.

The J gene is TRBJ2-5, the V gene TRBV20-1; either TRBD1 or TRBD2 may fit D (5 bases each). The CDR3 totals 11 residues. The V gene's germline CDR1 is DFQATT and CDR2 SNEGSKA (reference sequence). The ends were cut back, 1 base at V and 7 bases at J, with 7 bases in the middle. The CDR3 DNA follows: TGCAGTGCTAGAGCGGGGCCGACCCAGTACTTC. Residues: CSARAGPTQYF.

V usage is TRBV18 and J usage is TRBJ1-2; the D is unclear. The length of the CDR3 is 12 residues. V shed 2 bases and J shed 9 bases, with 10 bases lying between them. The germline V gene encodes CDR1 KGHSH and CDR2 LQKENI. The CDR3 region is CASSPLGTSYTF. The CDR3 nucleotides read TGTGCCAGCTCACCATTAGGCACCAGCTACACCTTC.